The 23 T cell receptor beta chains below come from one sample, sequenced in a study of T cell repertoires in cytomegalovirus infection (dated by TCRdb to about 2019). For these TCRs, the target antigens are not known. The intended sense of this specimen's treatment or condition label: in vitro stimulation with specific CMV peptide epitopes to enrich CMV-specific T cells. Reads for this sample came from an Illumina HiSeq 1500. TCRdb trimmed public reads at Q25 via fastp, called clones via MiXCR and kept in-frame beta chains. Merged by CDR3 protein, the rows form single entries marked with the most common genes and DNA. The sample table holds 650,000 to 900,000 distinct CDR3 sequences, of which roughly 29% were seen once. The ten top clones hold roughly 13% of the sample. The sample was cultured CD8+ T cells from PBMCs, taken from culture after CMV antigen stimulation. The receptors shown here come from a human donor in good health (CMV status not recorded). Some clones in this sample may be carry-over from other donors' samples.

The J gene is TRBJ1-1, the V gene TRBV4-3, with no clear D. This CDR3 region has 17 residues. Germline V gene sequence: CDR1 LGHNA, CDR2 YSLEER. The V gene lost 0 bases and the J gene lost 1 base, with 15 bases spanning the gap. DNA for the CDR3: TGCGCCAGCAGCCAAGATCCGGTCGTCCAACAGAACACTGAAGCTTTCTTT. Its protein is CASSQDPVVQQNTEAFF.

This sequence joins TRBV5-1 and TRBJ2-1, with D tentatively TRBD1 (6 bases). There are 13 residues in the CDR3. V gave up 7 bases and J gave up 0 bases, with 8 bases separating them. From germline, CDR1 is SGHRS and CDR2 YFSETQ. The CDR3 nucleotides read TGCGCCAGCGGGGACAACTCCTACAATGAGCAGTTCTTC. Its protein is CASGDNSYNEQFF.

V is TRBV27 and J is TRBJ2-7, with TRBD2 as a possible D gene (6 bases). The CDR3 loop spans 14 amino acids. Trimming cost V 7 bases and J 6 bases, with 19 bases left between them. The germline V gene has CDR1 MNHEY and CDR2 SMNVEV (reference sequence). Written as DNA, the CDR3 is TGTGCCAGCACCCCGAAGGGCGGGGAAGGCGAGCAGTACGTC. Translated: CASTPKGGEGEQYV.

This sequence joins TRBV19 and TRBJ1-1; D might be TRBD1 (6 bases). Trimming shortened V by 7 bases and J by 5 bases, and 17 bases separated the two germline ends. Germline V CDR1 and CDR2: LNHDA, SQIVND (reference sequence). The CDR3 contains 14 residues. The CDR3 nucleotides read TGTGCCAGTAAGAACACAGGGTATTTAACTGAAGCTTTCTTT. Translated: CASKNTGYLTEAFF.

In this sample, this clonotype turned up many times. This rearrangement joins TRBV7-2 to TRBJ2-3, with TRBD2 matching over 11 bases. The CDR3 consists of 17 residues. Germline-derived CDR1 and CDR2 are SGHTA and FQGNSA. The ends lost 4 bases at V and 2 bases at J; junction bases unmatched: 8. CDR3 residues: CASSSPTSGAYTDTQYF. CDR3 nucleotides: TGTGCCAGCAGCTCCCCGACTAGCGGGGCGTACACAGATACGCAGTATTTT. Combining the CDR3 with reference TRBV7-2 and TRBJ2-3 gives the whole variable domain GAGVSQSPSNKVTEKGKDVELRCDPISGHTALYWYRQSLGQGLEFLIYFQGNSAPDKSGLPSDRFSAERTGGSVSTLTIQRTQQEDSAVYLCASSSPTSGAYTDTQYFGPGTRLTVL.

The chain carries TRBV19 and TRBJ2-2; D might be TRBD1 (5 bases). CDR1 and CDR2 (germline): LNHDA, SQIVND (reference sequence). V lost 7 bases and J 1 base, leaving 13 bases between the germline ends. The CDR3 extends over 15 amino acids. The CDR3 DNA reads as TGTGCCAGTACCTTTATTACAGGGAACACCGGGGAGCTGTTTTTT. This sequence encodes CASTFITGNTGELFF.

V and J are TRBV19 and TRBJ2-1; TRBD1 is a possible D gene (6 bases). This CDR3 spans 17 amino acids. CDR1 and CDR2 from the germline V gene are LNHDA and SQIVND (reference sequence). V lost 1 base, J lost 0 bases, and 13 bases lay in between. The CDR3 DNA sequence: TGTGCCAGTAGTATAGTGGGGGCGGACAGCTCCTACAATGAGCAGTTCTTC. Translation: CASSIVGADSSYNEQFF.

The rearrangement uses TRBV7-6 and TRBJ2-7, with D perhaps being TRBD1 or TRBD2 (5 bases each). Germline CDR1 is SGHVS and CDR2 is FNYEAQ. This CDR3 contains 14 residues. The V end was cut by 0 bases, the J end by 6 bases, with 12 bases between. The CDR3 DNA follows: TGTGCCAGCAGCTTAGCCGGGGATGGGGGCGAGCAGTACTTC. This encodes CASSLAGDGGEQYF. Variable domain in full (rest from reference TRBV7-6 and TRBJ2-7): GAGVSQSPRYKVTKRGQDVALRCDPISGHVSLYWYRQALGQGPEFLTYFNYEAQQDKSGLPNDRFSAERPEGSISTLTIQRTEQRDSAMYRCASSLAGDGGEQYFGPGTRLTVT.

This clonotype has more than one count but fewer than ten. The CDR3 region is CASSSGGVEGYTF. CDR3 DNA sequence: TGTGCCAGCAGCTCCGGGGGGGTCGAAGGCTACACCTTC. V usage is TRBV6-6 and J usage is TRBJ1-2, with a possible D match to TRBD1 (5 bases). Between the trimmed V and J ends, which lost 6 bases and 8 bases, there was a span of 16 bases. Germline CDR1 and CDR2: MNHNY and SVGAGI (reference sequence). The CDR3 extends over 13 amino acids.

V is TRBV13 and J is TRBJ2-5, with 13 bases aligning to TRBD2. In germline, CDR1 is PRHDT, CDR2 FYEKMQ (reference sequence). The J segment lost 1 base and the V segment lost 5 bases, leaving 4 bases of the junction unmatched. The CDR3 covers 16 residues. The CDR3 is CASSIGLAGVQETQYF. The CDR3 DNA follows: TGTGCCAGCAGCATCGGACTAGCGGGGGTCCAAGAGACCCAGTACTTC.

The chain joins TRBV5-5 to TRBJ2-4; D ambiguous. The CDR3 is 13 amino acids. CDR1 SGHKS and CDR2 YYEKEE come from the germline V gene (reference sequence). V was pared by 4 bases and J by 5 bases, with 10 bases between. The CDR3 coding sequence is TGTGCCAGCAGCATCGGCCCCGAAAACATTCAGTACTTC. Translated: CASSIGPENIQYF.

Only a few counts were recorded for this clonotype. The V gene is TRBV27, the J gene TRBJ2-1; D possibly corresponds to TRBD2 (6 bases). Germline V gene lookup returns CDR1 MNHEY and CDR2 SMNVEV (reference sequence). Trimming shortened V by 6 bases and J by 0 bases, and 15 bases separated the two germline ends. This CDR3 region has 16 residues. The CDR3 spells CASSLGSGHSYNEQFF. Written as DNA, the CDR3 is TGTGCCAGCAGCTTGGGGAGCGGGCACTCCTACAATGAGCAGTTCTTC.

V gene TRBV14 combines with J gene TRBJ1-2; TRBD1 might be the D (6 bases). CDR3 length: 15 amino acids. CDR1 and CDR2 (germline): SGHDN, FVKESK. V was clipped by 1 base and J by 4 bases, with 13 bases between them. The CDR3 loop is CASSQARGGGYGYTF. The CDR3 nucleotides are TGTGCCAGCAGCCAAGCCCGCGGAGGGGGCTATGGCTACACCTTC. Complete variable domain (other parts from reference TRBV14 and TRBJ1-2): EAGVTQFPSHSVIEKGQTVTLRCDPISGHDNLYWYRRVMGKEIKFLLHFVKESKQDESGMPNNRFLAERTGGTYSTLKVQPAELEDSGVYFCASSQARGGGYGYTFGSGTRLTVV.

This clonotype came up many times. The rearrangement uses TRBV7-9 and TRBJ2-5, with D perhaps matching TRBD2 (5 bases). This CDR3 spans 12 amino acids. From germline, CDR1 is SEHNR and CDR2 FQNEAQ (reference sequence). V shed 5 bases and J shed 5 bases, with 9 bases lying between them. The CDR3 DNA reads TGTGCCAGCAGCGAGGGCGGGGAGACCCAGTACTTC. It is translated as CASSEGGETQYF.

The chain uses TRBV29-1 and TRBJ1-3; possibly TRBD1 for D (6 bases). Germline V gene lookup returns CDR1 SQVTM and CDR2 ANQGSEA. The CDR3 spans 14 residues. V was pared by 4 bases and J by 0 bases, with 10 bases between. The CDR3 DNA follows: TGCAGCGTTGGGGAAGGGGGCTCTGGAAACACCATATATTTT. Translating gives CSVGEGGSGNTIYF.

This clonotype was seen at least ten times. This rearrangement joins TRBV6-5 to TRBJ1-1, with D possibly matching TRBD1 (5 bases). The CDR3 runs to 17 residues. The V gene lost 3 bases and the J gene lost 4 bases, with 21 bases spanning the gap. Germline CDR1 and CDR2: MNHEY and SVGAGI. CDR3 bases: TGTGCCAGCAGTTATTCCCAGTTGTGGGGCGGGGGCACTGAAGCTTTCTTT. Amino acid sequence: CASSYSQLWGGGTEAFF.

The sample holds a few counts of this clonotype. The chain links TRBV4-1 to TRBJ2-1; D gene uncertain. V shed 1 base and J shed 7 bases, with 11 bases lying between them. The CDR3 runs to 14 residues. Germline V gene sequence: CDR1 MGHRA, CDR2 YSYEKL. The CDR3 nucleotides read TGCGCCAGCAGCCAAGCGGCGGCTATTAATGAGCAGTTCTTC. Its translation: CASSQAAAINEQFF.

The genes are TRBV6-1 and TRBJ2-7, with a weak D call TRBD2 (6 bases). V was pared by 1 base and J by 5 bases, with 15 bases between. This CDR3 region has 15 residues. Looked up from germline, CDR1 is MNHNS and CDR2 is SASEGT. The CDR3 DNA reads as TGTGCCAGCAGTGAAGACGGAGGAGGGGTAGACGAGCAGTACTTC. It yields the protein CASSEDGGGVDEQYF.

With respect to this clonotype: Just one base apart from a much larger clone, this may be a read error. The V call is TRBV7-1, the J call TRBJ2-5; D may be TRBD1 or TRBD2 (5 bases each). TRBV7-1 is an ORF for which the function is uncertain. V lost 5 bases, J lost 4 bases, and 20 bases lay in between. The CDR3 is 16 residues long. In DNA form, the CDR3 reads TGTGCCAGCAGCCCCAATCGGGGCGTCAGGCCAGAGACCCAGTACTTC. Protein product: CASSPNRGVRPETQYF.

The V call is TRBV6-6, the J call TRBJ2-1, with 9 bases lining up with TRBD2. The germline V gene has CDR1 MNHNY and CDR2 SVGAGI (reference sequence). Germline trimming cut 5 bases from V and 7 bases from J; bases unmatched to any gene: 15. The CDR3 contains 17 residues. CDR3 region: CASSTLLAGGPKNEQFF. CDR3 DNA sequence: TGTGCCAGCAGTACCCTACTGGCGGGGGGGCCCAAGAATGAGCAGTTCTTC.

The chain carries TRBV28 and TRBJ2-6; tentatively, D is TRBD1 (6 bases). The CDR3 has 15 amino acids. The V gene lost 5 bases and the J gene lost 3 bases, with 11 bases spanning the gap. CDR1 and CDR2 from the germline V gene are MDHEN and SYDVKM. The CDR3 loop is CASSPQGFGANVLTF. CDR3 DNA: TGTGCCAGCAGTCCACAGGGCTTTGGGGCCAACGTCCTGACTTTC. Complete variable domain (other parts from reference TRBV28 and TRBJ2-6): DVKVTQSSRYLVKRTGEKVFLECVQDMDHENMFWYRQDPGLGLRLIYFSYDVKMKEKGDIPEGYSVSREKKERFSLILESASTNQTSMYLCASSPQGFGANVLTFGAGSRLTVL.

This clonotype was counted a few times. This chain uses TRBV12-3 or TRBV12-4 with TRBJ2-2; 9 bases line up with TRBD2. The CDR3 totals 19 residues. The V and J ends lost 6 bases and 0 bases, in that order; junction bases with no gene match: 14. Written as DNA, the CDR3 is TGTGCCAGCAGGCAAACCCCCCCTAGCGGGGATCCGAACACCGGGGAGCTGTTTTTT. Translated: CASRQTPPSGDPNTGELFF.

This clonotype was detected a few times. V and J are TRBV12-3 or TRBV12-4 and TRBJ2-5, with D unclear. The V and J ends lost 0 bases and 0 bases respectively, with 11 bases between them. The CDR3 extends over 16 amino acids. The DNA for the CDR3 is TGTGCCAGCAGTTTAGCGGTACAGCTGTACCAAGAGACCCAGTACTTC. Translation gives CASSLAVQLYQETQYF.